Given below is one TCR beta chain in context. Assay used: immunoSEQ multiplex PCR; TCRdb lists only in-frame clones, some missing. The sample records hundreds of thousands of clones, 90% to 96% being singletons. The data stem from a study of shared clonotypes between healthy human individuals. The receptor comes from a woman aged 25 to 39 in good health. Sequencing used naive CD4+ T cells sorted from blood. The subset denotes: CD45RA+ positively selected.

This CDR3 reads CASSLDRDRAYEQYF. The CDR3 nucleotides read TGTGCCAGCAGTCTAGACCGGGACAGGGCCTACGAGCAGTACTTC. The chain uses TRBV6-5 and TRBJ2-7, with 9 nucleotides matching TRBD1. The CDR3 is 15 amino acids. V lost 5 bases and J lost 2; bases outside the gene matches: 7. The V gene's germline CDR1 is MNHEY and CDR2 SVGAGI.